This T cell receptor (beta chain) appears in the sequencing data of a study of blood T cells in healthy people across ages (dated by TCRdb to between 2014 and 2017). At the level of the whole study: In model experiments, template switching captured about one uniquely barcoded TCR beta cDNA molecule for every two T cells. To track age-related changes in TCR beta repertoire diversity, the study relied on deep sequencing normalized with unique cDNA molecular identifiers. To avoid experimental bias, donors of different ages were distributed randomly across sequencing lanes. The study analyzed two additional independent replicas of 1 million unique cDNA reads from the same blood draw for two donors, one aged 18 to 30 and one aged 80 or older. The donors were divided into four age groups: young (average about 16 years), middle-aged (about 40), aged (approximately 62) and long-lived (around 80).

The protocol used for the library was 5' RACE. The reads were generated on an Illumina HiSeq 2500. A second PCR of 7 to 11 cycles was run with a J-beta primer mix and a sample-barcoded 5' primer. A template-switch 5' adaptor carrying 12 random nucleotides introduced a unique molecular identifier onto each TCR beta cDNA molecule. At least 2.5 million CDR3-containing paired-end reads were obtained from each sample. All of the RNA was converted into first-strand cDNA using the Mint cDNA synthesis kit, with a TRBC-specific oligonucleotide serving as the primer. All cDNA was treated with uracil-DNA glycosylase and then went through a first 18-cycle PCR with the universal primers M1SS and BC2_uni_R. From the authors' description of their analysis: Normalization of each sample was performed by random selection of 1 million high-quality reads, each carrying a distinct molecular identifier. Instead of being binned into consensus sequences, reads that shared molecular identifiers were thrown out. MiTCR, with a Q25 quality threshold and the strictest error-elimination algorithm, was used for CDR3 identification, clonotype clustering and error correction. A nonparametric unseen species model with Euler transformation was used to estimate a lower bound on total TCR beta diversity. The raw public reads went through TCRdb reprocessing: fastp at Q25, MiXCR clone calling, in-frame beta chains kept. CDR3 protein duplicates are merged, each entry listing the most common genes and DNA. The V and J calls here are based on TCRdb, not the publication. This sample lists approximately 770,000 distinct CDR3 sequences; 55% to 70% were detected once. The biggest ten clones account for approximately 21% of the sample.

Spanning cysteine to phenylalanine, the CDR3 consists of 14 amino acids. Just CDR3 DNA is preserved here, 42 bases in frame from base 1. Trimmed from V: 5 bases; trimmed from J: 7 bases; junction bases lacking a gene match: 7. From the germline V gene, CDR1 is SNHLY and CDR2 is FYNNEI. The donors were some 39 Caucasian individuals from Russia, aged 6 to 90 years, who were systemically healthy. Each donor gave 9.5 to 10 milliliters of peripheral blood, drawn into EDTA-treated Vacutainer tubes. Ficoll-Paque density-gradient centrifugation was used to isolate PBMCs, with at least 6 million per sample. Total RNA was extracted from PBMCs with Trizol reagent, with at least 6 micrograms obtained per sample. For every donor, flow cytometry on a PBMC aliquot measured the percentage of naive CD45RAhigh/CD27high T cells. To note about this clonotype: The clone's antigen remains unknown. No base quality values were provided; no much bigger clone lies one nucleotide off.

The investigation overall reported the following: The CMV infection status of donors was not known, potentially confounding age-related changes in expanded clonotypes. Conclusive comparison of naive and antigen-experienced compartments was prevented by the profiling of bulk unsorted PBMCs. A strong correlation was found between observed TCR beta diversity and the percentage of naive T cells measured by flow cytometry. As age increased, observed TCR beta diversity per million T cells dropped in a roughly linear way, and a significant reduction was already evident by age 40. Estimates of total diversity from one million sequenced T cells were regarded as lower bounds and underestimates. Compared with the aged group, more naive CD4+ T cells, fewer expanded clones and increased TCR diversity were shown by the long-lived group, suggesting age selection.

The origin of this receptor is a man younger than 40 in good health. The sequenced material came from blood. The chain is assembled from TRBV2 and TRBJ2-1; TRBD2 lines up with 8 middle nucleotides. The DNA is as follows: TGTGCCAGCAGTCCCCGGGGGGGCCAGAATGAGCAGTTCTTC. Its protein product is CASSPRGGQNEQFF.